This TCR beta chain originates from a study of early T cells in non-severe SARS-CoV-2 infection. Researchers tagged individual cDNA molecules with unique molecular identifiers. TCRdb called the 5' RACE reads again in MiXCR, with one record for every CDR3 protein. Of more than 85,000 distinct CDR3 sequences in the sample, approximately 15% were seen once. V lost 6 bases, J lost 0 bases, and 20 bases lay in between. The CDR3 has 18 amino acids. The germline CDR1 and CDR2 sequences are SGHAT and FQNNGV. This clonotype was counted many times. The sample taken for sequencing was whole blood. This TCR came from an adult who was a healthcare worker with PCR-confirmed SARS-CoV-2 infection or an uninfected control (not recorded which). The rearrangement joins TRBV11-2 to TRBJ2-2; D is perhaps TRBD1 or TRBD2 (5 bases each). The CDR3 sequence: CASRERGSSEPNTGELFF. CDR3 DNA sequence: TGTGCCAGCAGAGAGAGGGGCAGTAGTGAACCGAACACCGGGGAGCTGTTTTTT.